The 18 T cell receptor beta chains below come from one sample, sequenced in a study of immune characterization of retroperitoneal liposarcoma. TCRdb re-called the PCR reads with MiXCR, one entry per CDR3 protein. Among under 11,000 distinct CDR3 sequences listed, under 25% were seen once. The sample taken for sequencing was blood. These receptor sequences come from a female donor with retroperitoneal liposarcoma.

On this clonotype: At one of its ends the junction is not consistent with the germline gene, which may arise from a read error. The rearrangement links TRBV6-6 to TRBJ2-3, with TRBD2 identical over 10 bases. There are 16 residues in the CDR3. Germline loops: CDR1 MNHNY, CDR2 SVGAGI (reference sequence). The CDR3 region is CASSSLAGAGTDAQYF. CDR3 nucleotides: TGTGCGAGCAGTTCTCTAGCGGGAGCGGGCACAGATGCGCAGTATTTT.

This chain joins TRBV9 and TRBJ2-1; 11 bases map to TRBD2. Germline V gene data show CDR1 as SGDLS and CDR2 as YYNGEE. Trimming cost V 0 bases and J 5 bases; bases outside gene matches: 1. The CDR3 covers 15 residues. CDR3 protein: CASSVDSGRDNEQFF. The CDR3 DNA is TGTGCCAGCAGCGTAGATAGCGGGAGGGACAATGAGCAGTTCTTC.

J is TRBJ1-1 and V is TRBV18; D remains unclear. V lost 3 bases and J lost 0, with 14 bases in between. Germline V gene sequence: CDR1 KGHSH, CDR2 LQKENI. This CDR3 contains 16 residues. This CDR3 reads CASSPDQPNLNTEAFF. The CDR3 DNA follows: TGTGCCAGCTCACCCGATCAACCGAACTTGAACACTGAAGCTTTCTTT.

In the case of this clonotype: This could be a read error, since a much larger clone is one nucleotide away. This sequence joins TRBV11-3 and TRBJ1-2; TRBD1 aligns across 7 bases. Germline-derived CDR1 and CDR2 are SGHNT and YENEEA. The trim removed 5 bases at V and 12 bases at J, leaving 12 bases unmatched. This CDR3 has 13 amino acids. The CDR3 spells CASSQSRDRVDTF. The CDR3 DNA follows: TGTGCCAGCAGCCAGTCTCGAGACAGGGTGGACACCTTC.

The chain employs TRBV14 and TRBJ2-1; 7 bases map to TRBD2. Trimming cost V 5 bases and J 0 bases; bases outside gene matches: 10. Germline CDR1 and CDR2: SGHDN and FVKESK. CDR3 size: 17 residues. The CDR3 nucleotides are TGTGCCAGCAGCGGTAGCGGGTCCCTCTCCTCCTACAATGAGCAGTTCTTC. It codes for CASSGSGSLSSYNEQFF.

This clonotype is termed medium-sized. DNA of the CDR3: TGTGCCAGCAGTTTAGGGACAGGGGGGTATGGCTACACCTTC. Its translation is CASSLGTGGYGYTF. The V gene is TRBV12-3 or TRBV12-4, the J gene TRBJ1-2; TRBD1 matches 10 bases. The CDR3 has 14 amino acids. Trimming at V came to 1 base and at J to 5 bases, leaving 1 base not matched to a gene.

This clonotype was picked up a small number of times. CDR3 amino acids: CASSPSGRAYNEQFF. The CDR3 DNA follows: TGCGCCAGCAGCCCTAGCGGGAGGGCCTACAATGAGCAGTTCTTC. This chain uses TRBV4-1 with TRBJ2-1; TRBD2 matches 12 bases. This CDR3 comprises 15 residues. The trim removed 4 bases at V and 2 bases at J, leaving 0 bases unmatched. CDR1 is MGHRA, CDR2 YSYEKL, per germline.

The V gene is TRBV12-5, the J gene TRBJ1-1; D is ambiguous. Trimming pared 1 base from V and 6 bases from J, leaving 9 bases between. This CDR3 has 13 residues. Germline V gene lookup returns CDR1 LGHNT and CDR2 FRNRAP. The CDR3 is CASGLGPRAEAFF. CDR3 in DNA: TGTGCTAGTGGTTTGGGGCCTAGGGCTGAAGCTTTCTTT.

The gene calls are TRBV12-3 or TRBV12-4 and TRBJ1-6; a possible D gene is TRBD1 (6 bases). There are 15 residues in the CDR3. Trimming cost V 6 bases and J 5 bases, with 14 bases left between them. The CDR3 nucleotides read TGTGCCAGCAGCCGTACAGGGTATAATAATTCACCCCTCCACTTT. It yields the protein CASSRTGYNNSPLHF.

The table lists this clonotype with a few counts. The chain carries TRBV5-5 and TRBJ2-1; 9 bases map to TRBD2. The CDR3 has 15 residues. CDR1 is SGHKS, CDR2 YYEKEE, per germline (reference sequence). The junction had 8 bases not matched to a gene; V was cut back by 0 bases and J by 10 bases. The CDR3 protein is CASSLVLAGSREQFF. The CDR3 DNA reads TGTGCCAGCAGCTTGGTTCTAGCGGGATCGAGGGAGCAGTTCTTC.

This clonotype showed up many times. Sequence at one end of the junction differs from germline and may be a read error. The rearrangement uses TRBV7-7 and TRBJ2-5; TRBD1 is a possible D gene (5 bases). The CDR3 is 15 residues long. The germline gives CDR1 SSHAT, CDR2 FNYEAQ (reference sequence). The CDR3 sequence is CASSLGLGHQATQYF. CDR3 bases: TGTGCTAGCAGCTTAGGTTTGGGGCACCAAGCGACCCAGTACTTC.

This clonotype occurred a few times. The V call is TRBV4-1, the J call TRBJ2-7, with TRBD1 identical over 11 bases. V was pared by 5 bases and J by 3 bases, with 6 bases of the junction left unmatched. Germline lookup yields CDR1 MGHRA and CDR2 YSYEKL. CDR3 length equals 15 residues. CDR3 protein: CASSLGTGGGYEQYF. Here the CDR3 DNA reads TGCGCCAGCAGCTTAGGGACAGGGGGTGGCTACGAGCAGTACTTC.

This clonotype came up a few times. The J gene is TRBJ2-7, the V gene TRBV4-1; TRBD2 agrees at 13 bases. J lost 4 bases, V lost 1 base, and 13 bases had no gene match. Germline assignment: CDR1 MGHRA and CDR2 YSYEKL. CDR3 size: 19 residues. The DNA for the CDR3 is TGCGCCAGCAGCCAAGCAAGTGGACTAGCGGGAGTTACGCCGTACGAGCAGTACTTC. Residues: CASSQASGLAGVTPYEQYF.

By share, this clonotype ranks as large. V is TRBV6-1 and J is TRBJ2-5; 7 positions agree with TRBD1. The CDR3 runs to 15 residues. CDR1 and CDR2 from the germline V gene are MNHNS and SASEGT. Trimming took 3 bases from V and 3 from J; bases not matched to a gene: 7. Here the CDR3 reads CASSEPTGKKETQYF. Here the CDR3 DNA reads TGTGCCAGCAGTGAGCCGACAGGGAAGAAAGAGACCCAGTACTTC.

The chain carries TRBV6-1 and TRBJ2-1; D possibly corresponds to TRBD1 (5 bases). TRBJ2-7 matches the DNA end more closely, so the J call is doubtful. The CDR3 runs 15 residues. In germline, CDR1 is MNHNS, CDR2 SASEGT. CDR3 region: CASSALEGVPYEQYF. The CDR3, as DNA: TGTGCCAGCAGTGCCTTAGAAGGGGTCCCCTACGAGCAGTACTTC.

Concerning this clonotype: A much larger clonotype is one base distant, so this may be a read error. V gene TRBV6-2 or TRBV6-3 combines with J gene TRBJ2-1; 12 nucleotides agree with TRBD2. V lost 0 bases to trimming and J lost 13 bases; unmatched junction nucleotides: 13. Germline V lookup: CDR1 MNHEY, CDR2 SVGEGT. The CDR3 is made up of 17 amino acids. The CDR3 spells CASSYSRLAGAQETQFF. CDR3 nucleotides: TGTGCCAGCAGTTACTCGAGACTAGCGGGAGCCCAAGAGACCCAGTTCTTC.

The rearrangement links TRBV7-2 to TRBJ2-3, with 8 bases identical to TRBD2. J was trimmed by 9 bases and V by 5 bases; bases with no gene match: 10. The CDR3 is 14 amino acids. The germline V gene has CDR1 SGHTA and CDR2 FQGNSA. The chain's CDR3 is CASSSWTSILTQYF. The CDR3 DNA is TGTGCCAGCAGCAGCTGGACTAGCATCTTGACGCAGTATTTT.

This clonotype was detected ten times or more. The CDR3 protein is CASSLIAGGPNEQFF. The DNA for the CDR3 is TGTGCCAGCAGCTTAATAGCGGGAGGGCCCAATGAGCAGTTCTTC. The genes are TRBV7-6 and TRBJ2-1; 11 bases line up with TRBD2. Germline loops: CDR1 SGHVS, CDR2 FNYEAQ. The CDR3 has 15 residues. The V and J ends lost 2 bases and 6 bases, in that order; junction bases with no gene match: 3.